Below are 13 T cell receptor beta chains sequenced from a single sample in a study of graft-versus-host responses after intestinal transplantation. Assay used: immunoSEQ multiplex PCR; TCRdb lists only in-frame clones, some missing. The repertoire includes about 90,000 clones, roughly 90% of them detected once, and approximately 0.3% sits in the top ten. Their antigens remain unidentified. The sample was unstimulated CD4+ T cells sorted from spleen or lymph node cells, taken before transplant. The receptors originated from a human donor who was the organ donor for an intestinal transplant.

The CDR3 DNA follows: TGTGCCAGCAGCCAAGGGACAGAACAAGAGACCCAGTACTTC. Protein product: CASSQGTEQETQYF. This rearrangement joins TRBV4-2 to TRBJ2-5; D possibly corresponds to TRBD1 (6 bases). The germline V and J ends were trimmed by 1 base and 2 bases, with 8 bases remaining between them. The CDR3 totals 14 residues. In germline, CDR1 is LGHNA, CDR2 YNFKEQ.

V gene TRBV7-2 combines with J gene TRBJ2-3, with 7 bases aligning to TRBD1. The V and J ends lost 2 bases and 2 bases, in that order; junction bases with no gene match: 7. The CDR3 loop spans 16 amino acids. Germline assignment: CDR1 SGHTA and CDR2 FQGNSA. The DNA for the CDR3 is TGTGCCAGCAGCTTACTATCGGGACAGACCACAGATACGCAGTATTTT. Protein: CASSLLSGQTTDTQYF. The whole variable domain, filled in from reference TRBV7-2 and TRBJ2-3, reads GAGVSQSPSNKVTEKGKDVELRCDPISGHTALYWYRQSLGQGLEFLIYFQGNSAPDKSGLPSDRFSAERTGGSVSTLTIQRTQQEDSAVYLCASSLLSGQTTDTQYFGPGTRLTVL.

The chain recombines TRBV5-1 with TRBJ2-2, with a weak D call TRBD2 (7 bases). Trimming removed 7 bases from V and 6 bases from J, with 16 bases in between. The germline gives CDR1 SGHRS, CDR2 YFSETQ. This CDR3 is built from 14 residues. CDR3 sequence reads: CASEIAGASGELFF. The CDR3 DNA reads TGCGCCAGCGAGATTGCGGGGGCGTCCGGGGAGCTGTTTTTT.

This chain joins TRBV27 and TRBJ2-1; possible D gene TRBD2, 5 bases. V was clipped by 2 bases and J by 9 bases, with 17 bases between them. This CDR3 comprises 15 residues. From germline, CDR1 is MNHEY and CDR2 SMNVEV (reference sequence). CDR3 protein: CASSLATIASGEQFF. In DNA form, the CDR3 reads TGTGCCAGCAGTTTAGCGACTATAGCTAGTGGTGAGCAGTTCTTC.

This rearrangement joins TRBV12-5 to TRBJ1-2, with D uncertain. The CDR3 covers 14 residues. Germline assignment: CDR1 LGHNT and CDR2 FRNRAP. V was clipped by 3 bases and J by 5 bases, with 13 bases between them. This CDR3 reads CASGFLPAGYGYTF. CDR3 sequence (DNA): TGTGCTAGTGGTTTCCTCCCCGCGGGATATGGCTACACCTTC. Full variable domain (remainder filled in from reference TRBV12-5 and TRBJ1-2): DARVTQTPRHKVTEMGQEVTMRCQPILGHNTVFWYRQTMMQGLELLAYFRNRAPLDDSGMPKDRFSAEMPDATLATLKIQPSEPRDSAVYFCASGFLPAGYGYTFGSGTRLTVV.

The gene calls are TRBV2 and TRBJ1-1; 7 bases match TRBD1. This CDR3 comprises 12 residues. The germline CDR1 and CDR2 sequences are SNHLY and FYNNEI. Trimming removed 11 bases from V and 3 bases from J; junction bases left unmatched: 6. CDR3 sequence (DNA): TGTGCCGGACAGGCAGACTACACTGAAGCTTTCTTT. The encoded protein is CAGQADYTEAFF.

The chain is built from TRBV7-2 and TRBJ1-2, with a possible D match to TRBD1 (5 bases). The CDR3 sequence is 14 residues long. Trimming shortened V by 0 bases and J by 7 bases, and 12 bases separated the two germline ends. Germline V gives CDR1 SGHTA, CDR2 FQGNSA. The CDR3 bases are TGTGCCAGCAGCTTAGCTGCTTCCAGGGCTGGCTACACCTTC. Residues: CASSLAASRAGYTF.

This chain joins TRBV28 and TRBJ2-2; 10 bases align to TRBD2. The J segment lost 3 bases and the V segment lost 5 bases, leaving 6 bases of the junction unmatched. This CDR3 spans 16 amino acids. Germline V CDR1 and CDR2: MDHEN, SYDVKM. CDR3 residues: CASSLGLAAHTGELFF. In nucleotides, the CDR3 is TGTGCCAGCAGTCTCGGACTAGCGGCACACACCGGGGAGCTGTTTTTT. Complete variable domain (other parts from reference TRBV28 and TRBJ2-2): DVKVTQSSRYLVKRTGEKVFLECVQDMDHENMFWYRQDPGLGLRLIYFSYDVKMKEKGDIPEGYSVSREKKERFSLILESASTNQTSMYLCASSLGLAAHTGELFFGEGSRLTVL.

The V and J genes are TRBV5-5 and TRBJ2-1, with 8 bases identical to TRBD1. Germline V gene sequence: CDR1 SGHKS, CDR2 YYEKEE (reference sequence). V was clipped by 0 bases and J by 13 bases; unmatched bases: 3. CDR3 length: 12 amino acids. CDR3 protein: CASSLVQGDQFF. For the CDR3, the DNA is TGTGCCAGCAGCTTGGTACAGGGGGATCAGTTCTTC.

This chain's CDR3 is CATSRVSGRVPYNEQFF. The DNA for the CDR3 is TGTGCCACCAGCAGAGTTAGCGGGAGGGTCCCTTACAATGAGCAGTTCTTC. This chain uses TRBV15 with TRBJ2-1; 11 nucleotides align to TRBD2. The trim removed 1 base at V and 4 bases at J, leaving 6 bases unmatched. The germline V gene has CDR1 LNHNV and CDR2 YYDKDF (reference sequence). This CDR3 has 17 residues.

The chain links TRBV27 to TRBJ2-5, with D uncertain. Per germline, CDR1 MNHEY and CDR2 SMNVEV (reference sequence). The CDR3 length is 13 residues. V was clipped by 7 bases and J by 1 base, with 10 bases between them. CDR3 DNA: TGTGCCAGCACCACCACGGGCCAAGAGACCCAGTACTTC. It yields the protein CASTTTGQETQYF.

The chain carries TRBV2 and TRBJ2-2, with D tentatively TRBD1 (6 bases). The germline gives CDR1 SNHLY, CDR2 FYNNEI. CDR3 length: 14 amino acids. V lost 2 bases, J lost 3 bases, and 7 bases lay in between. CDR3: CASSEQGYTGELFF. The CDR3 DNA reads TGTGCCAGCAGTGAACAGGGGTACACCGGGGAGCTGTTTTTT.

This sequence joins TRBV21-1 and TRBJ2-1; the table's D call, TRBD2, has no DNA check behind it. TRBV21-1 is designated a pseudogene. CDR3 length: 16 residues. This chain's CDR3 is CASSTLAGGTYNEQFF. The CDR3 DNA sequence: TGTGCCAGCAGCACCTTAGCGGGAGGTACCTACAATGAGCAGTTCTTC.